A selection of T cell receptor beta chains follows, all from one sample in a study of tumor-infiltrating lymphocytes in primary liver carcinoma. TCRdb used MiXCR to reprocess the multiplex PCR reads, holding one entry per CDR3 protein. The data show roughly 70,000 distinct CDR3 sequences, around 64% seen once. Sequenced material: liver tumor tissue from sampling region 4. The source of these receptors is a middle-aged man with primary liver carcinoma and hepatitis B virus infection. The CDR3 runs from the conserved cysteine through the conserved F or W. D genes are given only for firm matches.

>TRBJ2-1|TRBV29-1|TRBD2
CSVEPLTSGTYNEQFF
>TRBJ1-5|TRBV6-2/TRBV6-3|-
CASSYSAAMQAKHF
>TRBJ2-7|TRBV11-2|TRBD1
CTSSQGTGRTYYQYF
>TRBJ2-3|TRBV5-1|TRBD1
CASGLTGLTPDTQYF
>TRBJ2-3|TRBV4-3|-
CASSHETDMQYF
>TRBJ2-7|TRBV7-9|-
CASSSRLGKVYEQYF
>TRBJ1-2|TRBV5-1|-
CASSLVQGSNYGYTF
>TRBJ1-5|TRBV6-1|TRBD1
CASSAEQGQNQPQHF
>TRBJ1-3|TRBV4-3|-
CDSSHNQNFGNTIYF
>TRBJ2-5|TRBV5-5|TRBD1
CVSTRQGQEIQYF
>TRBJ1-5|TRBV4-3|-
CASSQGLSNQPQHF
>TRBJ2-3|TRBV5-1|-
CAGSLNGRTSTDMQYF
>TRBJ1-2|TRBV29-1|TRBD1
CSVTTGGRGCTF
>TRBJ2-2|TRBV11-2|-
CASSTDLETGELFF
>TRBJ2-1|TRBV9|TRBD2
CVSSLGTSGRHEQFF
>-|TRBV4-1|-
CASSQDLWLSANQSQYF
>TRBJ1-5|TRBV6-2/TRBV6-3|TRBD1
CASTPTEGAYSNQPQIF
>TRBJ2-7|TRBV5-1|TRBD1
CASRRGQGVVYGQYF
>TRBJ2-5|TRBV7-6|TRBD2
CASSSLAGGSLKAQYF
>TRBJ1-4|TRBV11-2|-
CASNLYGYANEKLFF
>TRBJ2-2|TRBV5-6|TRBD2
CASSSTGLAGVLNSGELFF
>TRBJ1-4|TRBV30|-
CSWNRTENEKLFF
>TRBJ2-7|TRBV29-1|-
CSAGWGNHEQYF
>TRBJ2-7|TRBV6-1|-
CANSLGGSSSYEHYF
>TRBJ2-3|TRBV5-1|-
CVSSPRAGNTDTQYF
>TRBJ2-3|TRBV11-2|-
CASSATDMQYF
>TRBJ2-5|TRBV29-1|TRBD2
CNVQRGTQDTQYF
>TRBJ2-1|TRBV29-1|-
CSVRAGGNEQFF
>TRBJ2-5|TRBV6-5|-
CAINYSGISGTTRETQYF
>TRBJ1-5|TRBV10-3|-
CAISEVLLCQPQHF
>TRBJ1-1|TRBV4-1|TRBD1
CASSRGRVGQEMNSEAFF
>TRBJ1-1|TRBV5-4|-
CVNRPQGMNTEAFF
>TRBJ2-1|TRBV6-2/TRBV6-3|-
CASTLSRDRGLYDEQFF
>TRBJ2-5|TRBV6-6|TRBD2
CASIALAGGGETQYF
>TRBJ2-1|TRBV5-4|TRBD2
CAGSLGSGGYDEQFF
>TRBJ1-1|TRBV11-1|-
CASSLAGAGNTEAFF
>TRBJ2-2|TRBV5-5|-
CASSPVYAGELFF
>TRBJ2-2|TRBV10-3|-
CVTSPGRNLGIGELFF